Described below is a single T cell receptor (beta chain) sequence and its context. Germline values: CDR1 MNHNY, CDR2 SVGAGI (reference sequence). V gave up 4 bases and J gave up 3 bases; unmatched junction bases: 11. The CDR3 loop spans 16 amino acids. This entry is derived from a study of blood T cell repertoires in COVID-19. Study in general: Sites in the United States, Italy and Spain provided acute and convalescent COVID-19 samples. PBMCs, B-cell-depleted T cells, or T cells provided the cDNA or gDNA that made up the material.

Sequenced by immunoSEQ multiplex PCR; TCRdb stores in-frame clones only, minus some. The sample lists hundreds of thousands of clones; 85% to 90% were seen once. Input material: peripheral blood. The sequence was obtained from a human donor in a cohort sampled during active COVID-19. The rearrangement uses TRBV6-6 and TRBJ2-7; 8 bases map to TRBD2. This chain's CDR3 is CASSSPEGSGSYEQYF. The CDR3 nucleotides read TGTGCCAGCAGTTCCCCGGAGGGGAGCGGGAGCTACGAGCAGTACTTC.